This T cell receptor (beta chain) emerged from a study of shared clonotypes between healthy human individuals (TCRdb year 2020). In terms of the full investigation: Two women and a few men aged 18 to 49 years were included in the cohort. Each donor's leukapheresis produced roughly between about 0.8 and 10 billion PBMCs. For each donor, three plates each were used for CD4 naive and CD4 memory, two plates were used for CD8 naive, and one plate was used for CD8 memory. The study deeply sequenced blood TCR repertoires of about 5 healthy adults to estimate repertoire size and the extent of clonotype sharing between individuals. Libraries were prepared and TCR repertoires were sequenced by different laboratories using diverse techniques, in order to increase sequencing depth and limit assay-specific biases. What the authors observed across the whole study: Sampling was restricted to blood, and TCR repertoires in tissues likely differ from the TCR repertoires found in blood. The small number of donors limited the genetic and exposure-history diversity represented. Across a handful of donors, 4.5% to 6.5% of naive CD4, more than 3% of naive CD8, under 2.5% of memory CD4, and under 0.45% of memory CD8 clonotypes were shared. Rarefaction of sorted-subset datasets indicated incomplete sequencing despite the large sequencing depth. Pairwise subsampling led to the expectation that sequencing depth would affect the degree of clonotype sharing among donors. Higher generation probabilities were observed for clonotypes shared by all four sorted-subset donors than for non-shared clonotypes. Naive subsets generally had larger estimated clonotype richness than memory subsets.

Between the V and J ends, shortened by 1 base and 8 bases respectively, the junction contains 12 bases. The CDR3 holds 13 amino acids from the cysteine to the phenylalanine. Only the CDR3 DNA stays, 39 bases, in frame from base 1. Taken from the germline V gene, the CDR1 and CDR2 loops are SGDLS and YYNGEE. CD8 naive samples were obtained by positive selection for CCR7 among CD45RO-negative cells, yielding a CD45RA+CCR7+ population from which TemRA cells were excluded. Healthy HIV-negative adults with no recently reported acute infections or vaccinations were included as donors. Every donor was a Caucasian adult residing in Nashville, Tennessee, USA. After blood collection by leukapheresis, PBMCs were isolated using Ficoll-Histopaque density gradient centrifugation and then cryopreserved in the vapor phase of liquid nitrogen. Purity and quantity of every magnetically sorted T cell population were checked by analytical flow cytometry. From each sorted fraction, genomic DNA was isolated and quantified by UV absorbance on a Nanodrop 2000c.

TCR CDR3 regions were amplified from genomic DNA by multiplex PCR using the deep immunoSEQ assay. Genomic DNA extracted from each cell subset was distributed evenly over all wells of several immunoSEQ 96-well plates, and each plate served as one replicate. For sorted subsets, 200 to 250 ng genomic DNA, equal to about 30,000 T cell genomes, was loaded into each replicate PCR. Purified libraries were measured with a Qubit 3.0 fluorometer, size-checked on a Bioanalyzer 2100, and measured again with the KAPA Library Quantification kit. A separate single-read 150-cycle Illumina NextSeq 550 flow cell was used to sequence each immunoSEQ 96-well plate. The original methods were these. Because only junctional sequences without quality scores were contained in the immunoSEQ output, filtering matching that applied to full-length reads could not be performed. Sequences were annotated with PyIR, a Python wrapper for IgBLAST v1.9, using IMGT germline references to assign V/J genes and CDR3. Reads with weak V/J assignments (E-value above 1e-6), missing CDR3, stop codons, out-of-frame junctions, or ambiguous translated residues were removed. V3J clonotypes were defined as sequences sharing an identical inferred V gene, J gene, and CDR3 amino acid sequence. The percentage overlap between two repertoires was calculated by dividing the number of shared unique clonotypes by the size of the smaller repertoire. Three approaches were used to assess repertoire richness: RTK rarefaction, the Chao1 estimator, and Recon v2.1 estimates of unobserved clonotypes. OLGA was used to compute generation probabilities for all TCRbeta clonotypes that the gDNA method yielded from a handful of donors. TCRdb took this table from immuneACCESS and kept in-frame rearrangements with V and J called. Such tables lack part of the clones; where checked against another copy, unresolved V genes explain under half of the gap, and the rest is unexplained. The V and J calls and clone size are taken from that table; D and trimming were inferred from the DNA. The sample table contains 630,000 or so clones; only one count was recorded for roughly 98% of them. Of the sample, 0.3% to 0.35% falls within the top ten clones.

This clone was seen just once. This clone's antigen is unknown. Nothing much larger sits one base from this clone, and base qualities are not available. The source material was naive CD8+ T cells sorted from blood. The intended sense of this specimen's cell subset or site label: CD45RA+CCR7+. This TCR derives from a man aged 25 to 40 in good health. This chain joins TRBV9 to TRBJ1-1; a weak D assignment points to TRBD1 (6 bases agree). The CDR3 sequence is CASSVYMGTEAFF. The nucleotide sequence reads as follows: TGTGCCAGCAGCGTATATATGGGGACAGAAGCTTTCTTT.